The rows below give T cell receptor beta chains drawn from one sample of a study of blood T cell repertoires in COVID-19. Measured with immunoSEQ multiplex PCR; TCRdb has only the in-frame clones, and not every one. The table includes 170,000 or so clones, over 80% detected once. The sequencing input was peripheral blood. These TCRs come from a woman in her 40s with COVID-19, enrolled during active disease. Both conserved end residues are part of each CDR3. The D gene is left open where the match is weak. Clone size is not always given. Where it is, it says once, few, many or a class for expanded clones.

d_gene,abundance,v_gene,j_gene,CDR3nt,CDR3aa
TRBD2,.,TRBV4-1,TRBJ2-3,TGCGCCAGCAGCCTAGCGGGAGTGAGCACAGATACGCAGTATTTT,CASSLAGVSTDTQYF
.,.,TRBV3-1/TRBV3-2,TRBJ1-2,TGTGCCAGCAGCCAAGATCGGTTGCAGACTAGAGGCTACACCTTC,CASSQDRLQTRGYTF
.,.,TRBV6-5,TRBJ2-1,TGTGCCAGCAGTAACAGCGGACCCTGGAACAATGAGCAGTTCTTC,CASSNSGPWNNEQFF
.,.,TRBV6-2/TRBV6-3,TRBJ1-2,TGTGCCAGCAGTTACCCCGGGACAACCTCTAACTATGGCTACACCTTC,CASSYPGTTSNYGYTF
TRBD2,few,TRBV7-7,TRBJ2-5,TGTGCCAGCAGCTTAGATACAGCGGGGGGGCCTAGCCAAGAGACCCAGTACTTC,CASSLDTAGGPSQETQYF
.,.,TRBV19,TRBJ2-1,TGTGCCAGTAGACCACAGCCCTACAATGAGCAGTTCTTC,CASRPQPYNEQFF
.,.,TRBV21-1,TRBJ1-1,TGTGCCAGCAGCAAATGTGGCGGGAACACTGAAGCTTTCTTT,CASSKCGGNTEAFF
TRBD1,.,TRBV5-6,TRBJ2-5,TGTGCCAGCAGCCTCCGGGACAGGGCCCCGTACTTC,CASSLRDRAPYF
TRBD1,.,TRBV7-9,TRBJ1-2,TGTGCCAGCAGCTTAGGCCCGACAGGGGTCTATGGCTACACCTTC,CASSLGPTGVYGYTF
TRBD1,.,TRBV7-2,TRBJ2-5,TGTGCCAGCAGCTTAGCGCGGACAGGCCAAGAGACCCAGTACTTC,CASSLARTGQETQYF
TRBD2,.,TRBV7-8,TRBJ2-5,TGTGCCAGCAGCCCTCGAGCGGGGGGGCTAGAGACCCAGTACTTC,CASSPRAGGLETQYF
TRBD1,few,TRBV27,TRBJ2-7,TGTGCCAGCAGTTCTATAGGGACAGGGAGCGAGCAGTACTTC,CASSSIGTGSEQYF
.,few,TRBV28,TRBJ1-5,TGTGCCAGCAGTTTATTAAACCAGGGTCAGCCCCAGCATTTT,CASSLLNQGQPQHF
.,.,TRBV25-1,TRBJ2-5,TGTGCCAGCAGTGAATGGGGCGCGTCTCAAGAGACCCAGTACTTC,CASSEWGASQETQYF
TRBD1,.,TRBV20-1,TRBJ1-2,TGCAGTGCTAGTCGGACAGGGAGAGGCTACACCTTC,CSASRTGRGYTF
TRBD1,.,TRBV9,TRBJ1-4,TGTGCCAGCAGCTCCCCCGAGAGAAACAGGGGGCGGTCTAATGAAAAACTGTTTTTT,CASSSPERNRGRSNEKLFF
.,.,TRBV27,TRBJ1-1,TGTGCCAGCAGACAGGGTGCCACTGAAGCTTTCTTT,CASRQGATEAFF
.,.,TRBV21-1,TRBJ1-1,TGTGCCAGCAGCAAATGGGGGGGACAGGGGGCCTTAGGGTGCACTGAAGCTTTCTTT,CASSKWGGQGALGCTEAFF
TRBD1,few,TRBV6-5,TRBJ1-5,TGTGCCAGCAGCTCCGGGACAGGCAGTCAGCCCCAGCATTTT,CASSSGTGSQPQHF
TRBD2,.,TRBV6-2/TRBV6-3,TRBJ2-3,TGTGCCAGCAGTTACCCGGATCTGGGACGACGCCGGGAGGTTAGAGATACGCAGTATTTT,CASSYPDLGRRREVRDTQYF
TRBD1,.,TRBV9,TRBJ2-7,TGTGCCAGCAGCGTAGAGACAGGGGGCGAGCAGTACTTC,CASSVETGGEQYF
TRBD1,.,TRBV7-8,TRBJ1-5,TGTGCCAGCAGCTTAGTTGGACAGGGAGGCCAGCCCCAGCATTTT,CASSLVGQGGQPQHF
.,few,TRBV5-4,TRBJ2-7,TGTGCCAGCAGTATGGTCGGGGGCGAGCAGTACTTC,CASSMVGGEQYF
.,.,TRBV27,TRBJ1-2,TGTGCCAGCAGTTTACGTCAGAACTATGGCTACACCTTC,CASSLRQNYGYTF
.,once,TRBV5-4,TRBJ2-3,TGTGCCAGCAGCTTGGACTCGACTGAGTCCGATACGCAGTATTTT,CASSLDSTESDTQYF
.,.,TRBV6-4,TRBJ2-1,TGTGCCAGCAGTAACACCTACAATGAGCAGTTCTTC,CASSNTYNEQFF